What follows describes a single TCR beta chain. Antigen: not known. This entry is derived from a study of T cells in Graves' hyperthyroidism and ophthalmopathy. Study outcomes and limitations: Using 13 V-J features, a model discriminated ophthalmopathy from stable hyperthyroidism. Ophthalmopathy onset followed model prediction by a median about six months.

Deletions cut 0 bases from V and 4 bases from J, with 10 bases between. The CDR3 covers 15 residues. CDR1 LNHNV and CDR2 YYDKDF come from the germline V gene (reference sequence). The TCR beta CDR3 regions underwent amplification using RNA transcripts as the source. The TCR CDR3 was amplified in a first-round RT-PCR using the HTBI primer set. From the multiplex PCR reads, TCRdb called clonotypes with MiXCR, one entry per CDR3 protein. This sample has approximately 640,000 distinct CDR3 sequences, with roughly 45% found just once. Those patients with uncontrolled infection, other autoimmune disease, pregnancy or lactation were excluded. Clinical symptoms, serum thyroxine and TRAb, thyroid ultrasound and orbital computed tomography were used for the diagnoses.

The sequence was collected from an adult man with Graves' disease, either hyperthyroidism or ophthalmopathy (not recorded which). The specimen was peripheral blood or thyroid tissue (not recorded which). V usage is TRBV15 and J usage is TRBJ1-5; D call uncertain. The CDR3 DNA sequence: TGTGCCACCAGCAGAGATCGGGGTTGGAATCAGCCCCAGCATTTT. It is translated as CATSRDRGWNQPQHF.